The entry below gives a single T cell receptor beta chain sequence along with its context. The antigen remains unidentified. Quantitative 5'-RACE with molecular barcodes produced the TCR beta libraries. TCRdb ran MiXCR on the 5' RACE reads and lists one entry per CDR3 protein. The table shows about 330,000 distinct CDR3 sequences, with 7% to 9% occurring only once. This sample was included in a study of CD8 T cells in ankylosing spondylitis. Study-wide findings and caveats: A CD8+ phenotype characterized the disease-linked clones, which were relatively rare in peripheral blood. A motif in TCR beta, a set of seven to nine highly homologous variants, appeared characteristic of ankylosing spondylitis blood. Significant enrichment of disease-linked clones was reportedly seen in matched ankylosing spondylitis synovial fluid.

Germline lookup yields CDR1 SQVTM and CDR2 ANQGSEA. There are 15 residues in the CDR3. V was pared by 0 bases and J by 4 bases, with 7 bases of the junction left unmatched. The sequenced material came from blood, either unsorted or a sorted T cell fraction (not recorded which). The J gene is TRBJ2-3, the V gene TRBV29-1; 7 bases map to TRBD1. The TCR sequence derives from a male donor with ankylosing spondylitis. This chain's CDR3 is CSVEEGQPFADTQYF. Written as DNA, the CDR3 is TGCAGCGTTGAAGAGGGACAGCCATTCGCAGATACGCAGTATTTT.